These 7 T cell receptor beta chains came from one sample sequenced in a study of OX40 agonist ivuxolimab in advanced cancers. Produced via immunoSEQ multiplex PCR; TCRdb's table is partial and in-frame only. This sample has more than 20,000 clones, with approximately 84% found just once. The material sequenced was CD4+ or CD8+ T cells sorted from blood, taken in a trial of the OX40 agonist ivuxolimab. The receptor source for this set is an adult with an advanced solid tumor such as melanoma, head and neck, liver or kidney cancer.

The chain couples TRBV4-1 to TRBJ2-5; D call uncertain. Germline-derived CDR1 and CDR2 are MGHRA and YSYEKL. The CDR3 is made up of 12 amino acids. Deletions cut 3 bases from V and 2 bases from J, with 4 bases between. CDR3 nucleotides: TGCGCCAGCAGCCACTTTCAAGAGACCCAGTACTTC. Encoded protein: CASSHFQETQYF.

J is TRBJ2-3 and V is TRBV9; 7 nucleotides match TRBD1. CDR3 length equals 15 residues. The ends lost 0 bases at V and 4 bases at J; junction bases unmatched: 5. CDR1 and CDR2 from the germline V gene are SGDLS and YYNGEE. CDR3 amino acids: CASSVGTGVSDTQYF. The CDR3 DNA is TGTGCCAGCAGCGTAGGCACAGGGGTCTCAGATACGCAGTATTTT.

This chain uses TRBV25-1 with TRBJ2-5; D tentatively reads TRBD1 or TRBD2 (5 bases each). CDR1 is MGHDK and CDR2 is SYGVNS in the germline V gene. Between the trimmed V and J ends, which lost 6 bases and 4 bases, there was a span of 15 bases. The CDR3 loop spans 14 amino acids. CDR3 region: CASRISGSLETQYF. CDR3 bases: TGTGCCAGCAGGATCTCAGGGAGTTTAGAGACCCAGTACTTC.

The CDR3 nucleotides read TGTGCCAGCAGAAGAACTAGCGGGAGTGTCTTCACCGGGGAGCTGTTTTTT. Its translation is CASRRTSGSVFTGELFF. The chain has TRBV28 and TRBJ2-2; the match to TRBD2 covers 11 bases. This CDR3 contains 17 residues. V lost 6 bases and J lost 4; bases outside the gene matches: 10. Germline CDR1 reads MDHEN; CDR2 reads SYDVKM.

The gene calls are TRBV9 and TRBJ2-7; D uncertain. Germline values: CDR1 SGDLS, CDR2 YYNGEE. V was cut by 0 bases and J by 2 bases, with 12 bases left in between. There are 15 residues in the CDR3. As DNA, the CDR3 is TGTGCCAGCAGCGTAGAGGGCGGATCTACCTACGAGCAGTACTTC. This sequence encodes CASSVEGGSTYEQYF.

CDR3 region: CASSSTGGYYNEQFF. In nucleotides, the CDR3 is TGTGCCAGCAGCTCGACGGGAGGCTATTACAATGAGCAGTTCTTC. The chain couples TRBV7-2 to TRBJ2-1; the match to TRBD2 covers 7 bases. Germline V lookup: CDR1 SGHTA, CDR2 FQGNSA. The junction had 7 bases not matched to a gene; V was cut back by 4 bases and J by 4 bases. The CDR3 is made up of 15 amino acids.

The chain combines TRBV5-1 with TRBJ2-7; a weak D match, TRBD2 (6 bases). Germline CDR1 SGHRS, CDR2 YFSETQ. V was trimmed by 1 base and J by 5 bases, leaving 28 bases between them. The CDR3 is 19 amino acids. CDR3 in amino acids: CASSLLEPIRDSPFDEQYF. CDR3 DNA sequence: TGCGCCAGCAGCTTGTTGGAGCCCATCCGGGACTCTCCCTTCGACGAGCAGTACTTC.